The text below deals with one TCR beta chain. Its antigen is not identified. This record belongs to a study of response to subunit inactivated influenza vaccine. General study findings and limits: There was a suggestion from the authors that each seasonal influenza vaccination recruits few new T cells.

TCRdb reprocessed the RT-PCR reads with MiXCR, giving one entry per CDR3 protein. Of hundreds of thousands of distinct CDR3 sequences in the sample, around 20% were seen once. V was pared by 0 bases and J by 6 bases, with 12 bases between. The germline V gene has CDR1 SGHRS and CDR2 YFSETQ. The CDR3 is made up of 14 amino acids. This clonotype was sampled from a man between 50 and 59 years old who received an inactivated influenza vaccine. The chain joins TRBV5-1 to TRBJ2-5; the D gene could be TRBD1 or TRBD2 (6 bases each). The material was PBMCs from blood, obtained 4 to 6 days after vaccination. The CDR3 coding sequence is TGCGCCAGCAGCTTGGAGGGGGGCCCCAAGACCCAGTACTTC. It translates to CASSLEGGPKTQYF.